Each of the 9 T cell receptor beta chains below was sequenced from the same sample in a study of blood T cells in healthy people across ages. PCR was performed a second time for about 7 to 12 cycles using a sample-barcoded 5' primer and a J-beta primer mix. TCRdb re-analysed the 5' RACE reads in MiXCR, keeping a single row per CDR3 protein. The sample holds some 1.4 million distinct CDR3 sequences, around two fifths seen once. Sample: blood. Receptors were obtained from a woman aged 18-29 years in good health.

This clonotype was seen only once. The chain joins TRBV7-2 to TRBJ2-1; perhaps TRBD2 as D (6 bases). V was clipped by 5 bases and J by 10 bases, with 18 bases between them. The germline CDR1 and CDR2 sequences are SGHTA and FQGNSA. The CDR3 spans 14 residues. CDR3 nucleotides: TGTGCCAGCAGCGGTGGGACTTCGGCGATGGAGCAGTTCTTC. Translation gives CASSGGTSAMEQFF.

The gene calls are TRBV7-9 and TRBJ2-1, with TRBD2 matching 10 bases. V lost 4 bases and J lost 6; bases outside the gene matches: 3. The germline V gene has CDR1 SEHNR and CDR2 FQNEAQ (reference sequence). The length of the CDR3 is 14 residues. CDR3 DNA: TGTGCCAGCAGCTCTCTAGCGGGAGCCAATGAGCAGTTCTTC. Its protein is CASSSLAGANEQFF.

As concerns this clonotype: A much larger clone lies a single base off, so this may be a read error. The chain recombines TRBV20-1 with TRBJ2-7, with 9 bases identical to TRBD1. The CDR3 extends over 12 amino acids. Per germline, CDR1 DFQATT and CDR2 SNEGSKA (reference sequence). The V and J ends lost 6 bases and 6 bases, in that order; junction bases with no gene match: 6. This chain's CDR3 is CSARQGVCEQYF. CDR3 nucleotide sequence: TGCAGTGCAAGACAGGGGGTGTGCGAGCAGTACTTC.

In this sample, this clonotype turned up a few times. The gene calls are TRBV7-2 and TRBJ2-7; D remains ambiguous. Per germline, CDR1 SGHTA and CDR2 FQGNSA. The CDR3 is made up of 14 amino acids. V was shortened by 2 bases and J by 6 bases, with 14 bases between the two germline ends. The DNA of the CDR3 is TGTGCCAGCAGCTTACCGGGTTCGAGCTTCGAGCAGTACTTC. Translation: CASSLPGSSFEQYF.

This clonotype was seen just once. This rearrangement joins TRBV6-6 to TRBJ2-3; 9 bases are shared with TRBD2. CDR1 MNHNY and CDR2 SVGAGI come from the germline V gene (reference sequence). The CDR3 has 15 residues. Trimming cost V 9 bases and J 0 bases; bases outside gene matches: 7. The chain's CDR3 is CARRTLAGSTDTQYF. The CDR3 DNA is TGTGCCAGACGGACCCTAGCGGGGAGCACAGATACGCAGTATTTT.

The V gene is TRBV5-1, the J gene TRBJ1-2; D ambiguous. CDR1 is SGHRS, CDR2 YFSETQ, per germline. V was pared by 0 bases and J by 4 bases, with 13 bases between. The CDR3 is 15 residues long. The DNA for the CDR3 is TGCGCCAGCAGCTTGGGGGTTGACTTGCCCTATGGCTACACCTTC. This codes for CASSLGVDLPYGYTF.

This clonotype was seen only a few times. The CDR3 DNA reads TGCGCCAGCAGCTTGGAACAGGCGAGCTCCTACGAGCAGTACTTC. This sequence encodes CASSLEQASSYEQYF. The chain recombines TRBV5-1 with TRBJ2-7; TRBD1 might be the D (5 bases). This CDR3 contains 15 residues. Germline-derived CDR1 and CDR2 are SGHRS and YFSETQ. V was clipped by 0 bases and J by 0 bases, with 10 bases between them. Together with reference TRBV5-1 and TRBJ2-7, the CDR3 gives the full variable domain: KAGVTQTPRYLIKTRGQQVTLSCSPISGHRSVSWYQQTPGQGLQFLFEYFSETQRNKGNFPGRFSGRQFSNSRSEMNVSTLELGDSALYLCASSLEQASSYEQYFGPGTRLTVT.

This clonotype came up a few times. This chain's CDR3 is CALTLRQGFYEQYF. DNA of the CDR3: TGTGCCCTTACTCTTCGGCAGGGATTCTACGAGCAGTACTTC. The rearrangement uses TRBV2 and TRBJ2-7; a weak D match, TRBD1 (5 bases). Trimming removed 11 bases at V and 3 bases at J, with 20 bases between. The germline V gene has CDR1 SNHLY and CDR2 FYNNEI. The CDR3 length is 14 residues.

On this clonotype: A much larger clone differs from this one at a single base, so this may be a read error. V usage is TRBV12-3 or TRBV12-4 and J usage is TRBJ2-3; 7 bases are a match to TRBD2. CDR3 length: 14 residues. The CDR3 loop is CARSLAGHTDTQYF. As DNA, the CDR3 is TGTGCCCGCAGTTTAGCGGGTCACACAGATACGCAGTATTTT.